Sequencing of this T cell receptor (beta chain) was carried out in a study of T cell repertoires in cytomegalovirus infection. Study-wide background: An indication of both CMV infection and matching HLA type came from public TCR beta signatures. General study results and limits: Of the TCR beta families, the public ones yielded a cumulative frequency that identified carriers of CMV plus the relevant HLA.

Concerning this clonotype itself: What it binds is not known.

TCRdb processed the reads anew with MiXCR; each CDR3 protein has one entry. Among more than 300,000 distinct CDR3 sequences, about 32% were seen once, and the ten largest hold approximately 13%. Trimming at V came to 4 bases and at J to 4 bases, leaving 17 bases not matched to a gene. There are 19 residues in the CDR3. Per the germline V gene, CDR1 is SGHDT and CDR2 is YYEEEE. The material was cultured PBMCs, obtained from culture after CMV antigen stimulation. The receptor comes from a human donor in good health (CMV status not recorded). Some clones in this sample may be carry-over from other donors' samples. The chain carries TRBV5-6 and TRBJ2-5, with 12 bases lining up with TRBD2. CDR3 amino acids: CASSPDIRLAGGPAETQYF. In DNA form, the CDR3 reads TGTGCCAGCAGCCCAGATATCCGCCTAGCGGGAGGGCCAGCAGAGACCCAGTACTTC.